This T cell receptor (beta chain) came from a study of beta chain features in type 1 diabetes. Study-wide results and caveats: Researchers reported that naive, central memory and Treg TCRB repertoires appeared more similar in patients than in healthy donors. No resolution was reached here on whether HLA type influences TCRB rearrangement.

Isolation of CD4+ naive, central memory, regulatory and stem cell-like memory cells was achieved by sorting via CD45RO/CCR7/CD25/CD127/CD95/CD27. Each population that was sorted was more than 95% pure. This clone has only a few counts. No antigen is known for it. The isolated RNA, all of it, was reverse transcribed, so expressed TCRB transcripts were what got sequenced. Sequenced by immunoSEQ multiplex PCR; TCRdb stores in-frame clones only, minus some. The table records 350,000 to 450,000 clones, around 16% of them present only once. Germline V gene data show CDR1 as SGHDN and CDR2 as FVKESK. The CDR3 is made up of 16 amino acids. V lost 0 bases to trimming and J lost 7 bases, with 16 bases between them.

The chain couples TRBV14 to TRBJ2-1, with D hard to call. The TCR sequence derives from a young woman in good health. The sequenced sample consisted of naive CD4+ T cells from blood. The CDR3 DNA reads as TGTGCCAGCAGCCAAGAACCCCAAGCGATAAGAAATGAGCAGTTCTTC. Its translation is CASSQEPQAIRNEQFF.